This TCR beta chain was identified during a study of blood T cell repertoires in COVID-19. Study-level information: Specimens from acute and convalescent COVID-19 originated in the United States, Italy and Spain. PBMCs, B-cell-depleted T cells, or T cells provided the cDNA or gDNA that made up the material.

Methods used by the authors: From reference gene primer amplification, estimates of nucleated cell counts were derived. Profiling relied on immunoSEQ multiplex PCR, and the TCRdb table lists in-frame clones only, not all of them. V and J calls and clone size are copied from that table; D and trimming were computed from the DNA. The profile shows 250,000 or so clones, roughly 88% of them singletons. The V and J ends lost 3 bases and 3 bases respectively, with 13 bases between them. This CDR3 has 15 amino acids. CDR1 is SGDLS, CDR2 YYNGEE, per germline. The chain links TRBV9 to TRBJ1-3, with D maybe TRBD1 (5 bases). The source is a woman in her thirties with active or convalescent COVID-19. Sequencing was performed on peripheral blood. CDR3 residues: CASSAGYSGGNTIYF. CDR3 nucleotides: TGTGCCAGCAGCGCAGGGTACTCGGGTGGAAACACCATATATTTT.